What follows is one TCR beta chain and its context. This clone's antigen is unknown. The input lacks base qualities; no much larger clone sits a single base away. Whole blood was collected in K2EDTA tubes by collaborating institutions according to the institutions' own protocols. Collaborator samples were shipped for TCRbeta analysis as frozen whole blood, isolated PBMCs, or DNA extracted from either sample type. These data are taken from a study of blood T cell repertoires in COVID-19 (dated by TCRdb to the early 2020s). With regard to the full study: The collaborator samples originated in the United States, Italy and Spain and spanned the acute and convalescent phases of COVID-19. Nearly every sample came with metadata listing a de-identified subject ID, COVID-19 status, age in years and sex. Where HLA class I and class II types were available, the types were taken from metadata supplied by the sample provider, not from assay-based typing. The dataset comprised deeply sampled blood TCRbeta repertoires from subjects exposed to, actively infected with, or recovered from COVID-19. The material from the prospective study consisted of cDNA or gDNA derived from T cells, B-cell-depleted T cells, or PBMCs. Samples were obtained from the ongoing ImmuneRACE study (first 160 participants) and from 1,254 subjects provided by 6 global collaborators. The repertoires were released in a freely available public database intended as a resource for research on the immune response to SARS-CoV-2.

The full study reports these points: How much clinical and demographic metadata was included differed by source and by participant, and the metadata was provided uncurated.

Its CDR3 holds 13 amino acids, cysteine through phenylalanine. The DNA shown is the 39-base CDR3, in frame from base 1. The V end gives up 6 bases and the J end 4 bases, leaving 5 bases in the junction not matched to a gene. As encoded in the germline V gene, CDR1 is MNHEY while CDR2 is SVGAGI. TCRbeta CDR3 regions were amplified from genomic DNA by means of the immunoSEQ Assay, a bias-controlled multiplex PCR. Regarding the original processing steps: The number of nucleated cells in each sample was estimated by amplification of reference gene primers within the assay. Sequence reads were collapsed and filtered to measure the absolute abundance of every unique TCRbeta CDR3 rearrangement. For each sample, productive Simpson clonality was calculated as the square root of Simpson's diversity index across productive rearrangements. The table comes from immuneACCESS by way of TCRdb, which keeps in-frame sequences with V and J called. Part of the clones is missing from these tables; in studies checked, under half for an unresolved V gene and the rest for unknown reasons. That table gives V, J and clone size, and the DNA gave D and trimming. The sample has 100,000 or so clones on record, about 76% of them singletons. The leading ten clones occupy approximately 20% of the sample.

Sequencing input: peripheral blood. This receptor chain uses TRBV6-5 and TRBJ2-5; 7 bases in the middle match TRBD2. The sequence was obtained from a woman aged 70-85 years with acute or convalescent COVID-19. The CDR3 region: CASRGGRPETQYF. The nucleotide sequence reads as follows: TGTGCCAGCAGGGGAGGGAGACCAGAGACCCAGTACTTC.